The 27 T cell receptor beta chains listed next were all sequenced from one sample in a study of early T cells in non-severe SARS-CoV-2 infection. TCRdb analysed the 5' RACE reads with MiXCR anew, one entry per CDR3 protein. Among tens of thousands of distinct CDR3 sequences listed, over 13% were seen once. Specimen: whole blood. The receptors shown here come from an adult who was a healthcare worker with PCR-confirmed SARS-CoV-2 infection or an uninfected control (not recorded which).

This clonotype was found many times. The V and J genes are TRBV7-3 and TRBJ2-5, with D uncertain. Per the germline V gene, CDR1 is SGHTA and CDR2 is FQGTGA. V lost 3 bases and J lost 5, with 10 bases in between. The CDR3 runs to 13 residues. CDR3 nucleotide sequence: TGTGCCAGCAGCTTCGGCAGTTGGGAGACCCAGTACTTC. As protein: CASSFGSWETQYF.

This clonotype has only a few counts. The rearrangement uses TRBV7-6 and TRBJ2-5, with D perhaps TRBD1 (5 bases). This CDR3 is 15 amino acids long. The germline gives CDR1 SGHVS, CDR2 FNYEAQ. Trimming pared 5 bases from V and 1 base from J, leaving 14 bases between. CDR3 in DNA: TGTGCCAGCAGCCCGAGAGGCAGGGCCCAAGAGACCCAGTACTTC. This codes for CASSPRGRAQETQYF.

The chain joins TRBV3-1 to TRBJ1-2; no reliable D call. Deletions cut 1 base from V and 6 bases from J, with 9 bases between. Germline V CDR1 and CDR2: LGHDT, YNNKEL (reference sequence). This CDR3 contains 13 residues. The CDR3: CASSQVRWDGYTF. In DNA, the CDR3 is TGTGCCAGCAGCCAAGTTCGATGGGATGGCTACACCTTC. Full variable domain (outside the CDR3, taken from reference TRBV3-1 and TRBJ1-2): DTAVSQTPKYLVTQMGNDKSIKCEQNLGHDTMYWYKQDSKKFLKIMFSYNNKELIINETVPNRFSPKSPDKAHLNLHINSLELGDSAVYFCASSQVRWDGYTFGSGTRLTVV.

The chain has TRBV10-3 and TRBJ1-1, with a weak D call TRBD1 (6 bases). There are 14 residues in the CDR3. Germline V CDR1 and CDR2: ENHRY, SYGVKD. The V and J ends lost 4 bases and 4 bases respectively, with 13 bases between them. CDR3 nucleotides: TGTGCCATCAGTGTTGGGAAGGGGGGCACTGAAGCTTTCTTT. It is translated as CAISVGKGGTEAFF.

Ten or more counts support this clonotype. V and J are TRBV27 and TRBJ2-7, with 7 bases fitting TRBD1. After removal of 6 bases from V and 3 bases from J, the junction contained 5 bases not matched to a gene. From germline, CDR1 is MNHEY and CDR2 SMNVEV (reference sequence). The CDR3 contains 13 residues. This CDR3 is CASSNRGLYEQYF. The CDR3 coding sequence is TGTGCCAGCAGCAACAGGGGTCTCTACGAGCAGTACTTC.

This clonotype came up many times. The CDR3 protein is CASSSLRTGYHEQFF. As DNA, the CDR3 is TGTGCCAGCAGTTCCCTCAGGACAGGGTACCATGAGCAGTTCTTC. The chain combines TRBV6-6 with TRBJ2-1; 8 bases fit TRBD1. The CDR3 is 15 amino acids. From germline, CDR1 is MNHNY and CDR2 SVGAGI (reference sequence). The V and J ends lost 4 bases and 8 bases, in that order; junction bases with no gene match: 10.

This clonotype showed up many times. The chain employs TRBV11-1 and TRBJ2-7; the match to TRBD2 covers 13 bases. Germline trimming cut 5 bases from V and 6 bases from J; bases unmatched to any gene: 7. The CDR3 runs 15 residues. The germline V gene has CDR1 SGHAT and CDR2 FQDESV (reference sequence). The DNA of the CDR3 is TGTGCCAGCAGCCTCCAAAGACTAGCGGGAGGCGAGCAGTACTTC. Protein: CASSLQRLAGGEQYF.

This clonotype has only a few counts. This sequence joins TRBV9 and TRBJ2-5, with TRBD1 as a possible D gene (6 bases). Germline loops: CDR1 SGDLS, CDR2 YYNGEE. There are 13 residues in the CDR3. Trimming took 3 bases from V and 5 from J, leaving 11 bases between them. The chain's CDR3 is CASSDGTLETQYF. The DNA of the CDR3 is TGTGCCAGCAGCGACGGGACATTGGAGACCCAGTACTTC.

The sample holds many counts of this clonotype. In nucleotides, the CDR3 is TGTGCCTGGAGCTCGGGGGGAAACAATGAGCAGTTCTTC. Amino acid sequence: CAWSSGGNNEQFF. This rearrangement joins TRBV30 to TRBJ2-1; TRBD2 matches 7 bases. With V trimmed by 3 bases and J by 5 bases, 4 bases remained unmatched. The CDR3 consists of 13 residues. Looked up from germline, CDR1 is GTSNPN and CDR2 is SVGIG (reference sequence).

This clonotype appeared a few times. The V and J genes are TRBV6-1 and TRBJ2-2; 8 bases are a match to TRBD1. V dropped 4 bases and J dropped 4; count of bases not matched to a gene: 5. The CDR3 covers 15 residues. CDR1 and CDR2 from the germline V gene are MNHNS and SASEGT. In DNA form, the CDR3 reads TGTGCCAGCAGTGTGTCAGGGGGCGGCACCGGGGAGCTGTTTTTT. It is translated as CASSVSGGGTGELFF.

In this sample, this clonotype turned up a few times. The chain uses TRBV7-2 and TRBJ2-2; 7 positions agree with TRBD1. CDR3 size: 16 residues. V was pared by 5 bases and J by 1 base, with 7 bases of the junction left unmatched. The V gene's germline CDR1 is SGHTA and CDR2 FQGNSA. The CDR3 nucleotides read TGTGCCAGCAGCCCGTCCGGGACAGTGAACACCGGGGAGCTGTTTTTT. Its translation: CASSPSGTVNTGELFF.

This clonotype was found many times. V usage is TRBV29-1 and J usage is TRBJ2-3, with 7 positions matching TRBD2. The CDR3 contains 13 residues. Trimming took 6 bases from V and 3 from J; bases not matched to a gene: 6. Germline V gene lookup returns CDR1 SQVTM and CDR2 ANQGSEA. This chain's CDR3 is CSVAGPTTDTQYF. The CDR3 nucleotides read TGCAGCGTAGCGGGACCCACTACAGATACGCAGTATTTT.

The chain has TRBV5-1 and TRBJ2-1; D remains ambiguous. V lost 1 base, J lost 3 bases, and 5 bases lay in between. CDR3 size: 13 residues. From germline, CDR1 is SGHRS and CDR2 YFSETQ. CDR3 loop: CASSLQDYNEQFF. In nucleotides, the CDR3 is TGCGCCAGCAGCTTGCAAGACTACAATGAGCAGTTCTTC.

The chain employs TRBV14 and TRBJ2-7; D is uncertain. Germline assignment: CDR1 SGHDN and CDR2 FVKESK. The length of the CDR3 is 11 residues. Trimming cost V 5 bases and J 2 bases, with 4 bases left between them. The CDR3 DNA reads TGTGCCAGCAGCTACGCCTACGAGCAGTACTTC. It translates to CASSYAYEQYF.

The chain has TRBV2 and TRBJ2-1; no definite D call. Trimming cost V 4 bases and J 4 bases, with 8 bases left between them. The CDR3 has 13 residues. The germline CDR1 and CDR2 sequences are SNHLY and FYNNEI. CDR3 DNA sequence: TGTGCCAGCAGTGCTACTCCTTACAATGAGCAGTTCTTC. Protein sequence: CASSATPYNEQFF.

This chain links TRBV27 with TRBJ2-1; TRBD1 agrees at 9 bases. Germline V CDR1 and CDR2: MNHEY, SMNVEV (reference sequence). The CDR3 has 16 amino acids. The V gene end was trimmed by 5 bases and the J gene end by 3 bases; junction bases not matched to a gene: 8. The CDR3: CASSRGGGQGYNEQFF. The CDR3, as DNA: TGTGCCAGCAGTAGAGGAGGGGGACAGGGCTACAATGAGCAGTTCTTC.

This clonotype was seen at least ten times. The chain uses TRBV20-1 and TRBJ2-7; the D gene is possibly TRBD2 (6 bases). Looked up from germline, CDR1 is DFQATT and CDR2 is SNEGSKA (reference sequence). CDR3 length equals 12 residues. DNA of the CDR3: TGCAGATACCCCGGGGGTACCTACGAGCAGTACTTC. As protein: CRYPGGTYEQYF.

This clonotype was seen more than once but under ten times. V usage is TRBV3-1 and J usage is TRBJ2-1, with TRBD2 as a possible D gene (6 bases). This CDR3 contains 14 residues. V was trimmed by 2 bases and J by 11 bases, leaving 16 bases between them. CDR1 and CDR2 (germline): LGHDT, YNNKEL (reference sequence). The CDR3 nucleotides are TGTGCCAGCAGCCAACCCCGCGAGGGGAGGCAGCAGTTCTTC. Amino acids: CASSQPREGRQQFF.

This clonotype appeared a single time. The rearrangement joins TRBV6-5 to TRBJ2-1, with TRBD2 matching 9 bases. The CDR3 runs 17 residues. The trim removed 0 bases at V and 6 bases at J, leaving 9 bases unmatched. In germline, CDR1 is MNHEY, CDR2 SVGAGI. The CDR3: CASSYSFSAGGPNEQFF. The CDR3, as DNA: TGTGCCAGCAGTTACTCGTTTTCAGCGGGAGGACCCAATGAGCAGTTCTTC.

This clonotype was counted many times. The chain links TRBV11-2 to TRBJ2-5, with D unclear. The CDR3 length is 14 residues. The germline V gene encodes CDR1 SGHAT and CDR2 FQNNGV. V gave up 5 bases and J gave up 2 bases, with 12 bases separating them. CDR3 nucleotides: TGTGCCAGCAGCCCCGAGGCAGGACAAGAGACCCAGTACTTC. It yields the protein CASSPEAGQETQYF. Combining the CDR3 with reference TRBV11-2 and TRBJ2-5 gives the whole variable domain EAGVAQSPRYKIIEKRQSVAFWCNPISGHATLYWYQQILGQGPKLLIQFQNNGVVDDSQLPKDRFSAERLKGVDSTLKIQPAKLEDSAVYLCASSPEAGQETQYFGPGTRLLVL.

This clonotype was observed a few times. The CDR3 loop reads CASRERTSGYTF. The CDR3 DNA sequence: TGTGCCAGCAGGGAACGGACGAGTGGCTACACCTTC. This chain connects TRBV6-1 to TRBJ1-2; D unresolved. This CDR3 is built from 12 residues. Trimming pared 6 bases from V and 7 bases from J, leaving 12 bases between. Germline loops: CDR1 MNHNS, CDR2 SASEGT.

Only a few counts were recorded for this clonotype. The chain is built from TRBV28 and TRBJ1-5; 8 nucleotides line up with TRBD1. V gave up 4 bases and J gave up 16 bases; unmatched junction bases: 15. The V gene's germline CDR1 is MDHEN and CDR2 SYDVKM. The CDR3 contains 14 residues. The CDR3 spells CASSSTPRRDRLHF. The CDR3 region has the DNA TGTGCCAGCAGTTCCACCCCGAGACGGGACAGGTTACATTTT. The complete variable domain, with remaining parts taken from reference TRBV28 and TRBJ1-5, reads DVKVTQSSRYLVKRTGEKVFLECVQDMDHENMFWYRQDPGLGLRLIYFSYDVKMKEKGDIPEGYSVSREKKERFSLILESASTNQTSMYLCASSSTPRRDRLHFGDGTRLSIL.

This clonotype was seen repeatedly, ten times or more. The V and J genes are TRBV12-3 or TRBV12-4 and TRBJ2-3, with a weak D call TRBD2 (6 bases). Between the trimmed V and J ends, which lost 4 bases and 0 bases, there was a span of 14 bases. CDR3 length: 16 amino acids. CDR3 loop: CASSSYAGPSTDTQYF. CDR3 coding DNA: TGTGCCAGCAGTTCTTACGCGGGACCTAGCACAGATACGCAGTATTTT.

The sample holds a few counts of this clonotype. This chain uses TRBV19 with TRBJ1-1; weak D call: TRBD1 (5 bases). CDR3 length: 14 residues. Looked up from germline, CDR1 is LNHDA and CDR2 is SQIVND (reference sequence). V was shortened by 5 bases and J by 5 bases, with 15 bases between the two germline ends. The CDR3 DNA reads TGTGCCAGTAGTGCGGGGGGGTTCGGGACTGAAGCTTTCTTT. This codes for CASSAGGFGTEAFF. Combining the CDR3 with reference TRBV19 and TRBJ1-1 gives the whole variable domain DGGITQSPKYLFRKEGQNVTLSCEQNLNHDAMYWYRQDPGQGLRLIYYSQIVNDFQKGDIAEGYSVSREKKESFPLTVTSAQKNPTAFYLCASSAGGFGTEAFFGQGTRLTVV.

J is TRBJ2-2 and V is TRBV21-1; the table's D call, TRBD1, has no DNA check behind it. TRBV21-1 is given as a pseudogene. The CDR3 spans 18 residues. CDR3 loop: CASSKERFGTANTGELFF. In DNA, the CDR3 is TGTGCCAGCAGCAAAGAGCGATTCGGGACAGCGAACACCGGGGAGCTGTTTTTT.

This clonotype was recorded a few times. V is TRBV10-3 and J is TRBJ2-7; maybe TRBD2 (5 bases). V lost 0 bases, J lost 6 bases, and 18 bases lay in between. Germline V gene data show CDR1 as ENHRY and CDR2 as SYGVKD. This CDR3 spans 16 amino acids. CDR3 region: CAISESRLPTEGEQYF. The DNA of the CDR3 is TGTGCCATCAGTGAGTCCAGATTACCCACAGAGGGCGAGCAGTACTTC.

In its sample, this clonotype was seen a few times. This rearrangement joins TRBV11-3 to TRBJ2-5; D is possibly TRBD2 (6 bases). This CDR3 has 16 amino acids. CDR1 is SGHNT and CDR2 is YENEEA in the germline V gene. V shed 5 bases and J shed 1 base, with 17 bases lying between them. CDR3 in DNA: TGTGCCAGCAGCCCTAGATCCTCCGGGGGCCAAGAGACCCAGTACTTC. Its protein is CASSPRSSGGQETQYF.